This TCR beta chain came from a study of blood T cell repertoires in COVID-19. Study overall: The samples span acute and convalescent COVID-19 from the United States, Italy and Spain.

Original data processing: The authors estimated nucleated cell counts from reference gene primer amplification. Sequencing was performed with immunoSEQ multiplex PCR; in TCRdb, only in-frame clones are kept and a portion is missing. That table supplies the V and J calls and clone size; D and trimming were determined from the DNA. The table lists about 140,000 clones, roughly 79% of them singletons. Germline V gene data show CDR1 as SGHDN and CDR2 as FVKESK. Trimming left V 0 bases short and J 2 bases short, with 23 bases between. The CDR3 runs 19 residues. The sequence came from a human donor in a cohort sampled during active COVID-19. Input material: peripheral blood. V is TRBV14 and J is TRBJ2-7; no reliable D call. In DNA form, the CDR3 reads TGTGCCAGCAGCCAAGATCGCGTCCCAAGTAGCCGCGCACCCTACGAGCAGTACTTC. This sequence encodes CASSQDRVPSSRAPYEQYF.